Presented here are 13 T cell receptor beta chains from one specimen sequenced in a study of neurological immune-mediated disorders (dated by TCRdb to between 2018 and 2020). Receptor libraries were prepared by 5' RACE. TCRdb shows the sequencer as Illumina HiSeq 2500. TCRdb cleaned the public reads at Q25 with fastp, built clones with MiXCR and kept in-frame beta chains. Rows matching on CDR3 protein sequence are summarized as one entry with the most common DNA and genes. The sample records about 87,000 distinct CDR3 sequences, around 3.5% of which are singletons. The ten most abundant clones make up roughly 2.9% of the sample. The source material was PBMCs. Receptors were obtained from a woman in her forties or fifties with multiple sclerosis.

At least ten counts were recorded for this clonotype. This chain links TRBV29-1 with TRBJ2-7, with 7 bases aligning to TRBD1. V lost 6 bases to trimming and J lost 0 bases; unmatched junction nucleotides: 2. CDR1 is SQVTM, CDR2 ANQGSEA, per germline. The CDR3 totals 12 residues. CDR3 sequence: CSVGTDSYEQYF. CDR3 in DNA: TGCAGCGTAGGGACAGACTCCTACGAGCAGTACTTC.

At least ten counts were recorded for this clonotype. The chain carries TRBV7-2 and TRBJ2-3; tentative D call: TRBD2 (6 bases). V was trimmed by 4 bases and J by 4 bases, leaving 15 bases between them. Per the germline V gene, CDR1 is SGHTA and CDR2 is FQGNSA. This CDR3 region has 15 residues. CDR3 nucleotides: TGTGCCAGCAGCTCTTCCGGGACTTTAGCAGATACGCAGTATTTT. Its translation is CASSSSGTLADTQYF.

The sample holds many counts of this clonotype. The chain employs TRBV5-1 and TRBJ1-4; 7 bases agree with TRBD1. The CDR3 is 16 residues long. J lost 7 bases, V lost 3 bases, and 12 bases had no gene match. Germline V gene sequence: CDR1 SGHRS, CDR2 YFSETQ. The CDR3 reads CASSYKTGEGSEKLFF. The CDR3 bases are TGCGCCAGCAGCTACAAAACAGGGGAAGGTAGTGAAAAACTGTTTTTT.

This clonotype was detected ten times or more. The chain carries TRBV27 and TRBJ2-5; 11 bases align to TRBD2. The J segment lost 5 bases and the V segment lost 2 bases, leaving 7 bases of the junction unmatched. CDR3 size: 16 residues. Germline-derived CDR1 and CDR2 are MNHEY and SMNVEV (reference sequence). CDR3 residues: CASSLRVAGGLETQYF. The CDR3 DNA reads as TGTGCCAGCAGTTTACGGGTAGCGGGGGGGCTGGAGACCCAGTACTTC.

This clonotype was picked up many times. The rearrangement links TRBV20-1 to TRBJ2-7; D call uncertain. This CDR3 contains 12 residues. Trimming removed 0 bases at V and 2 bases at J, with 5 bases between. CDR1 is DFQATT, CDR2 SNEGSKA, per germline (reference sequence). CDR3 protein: CSAREKAYEQYF. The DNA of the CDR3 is TGCAGTGCTAGAGAAAAAGCCTACGAGCAGTACTTC.

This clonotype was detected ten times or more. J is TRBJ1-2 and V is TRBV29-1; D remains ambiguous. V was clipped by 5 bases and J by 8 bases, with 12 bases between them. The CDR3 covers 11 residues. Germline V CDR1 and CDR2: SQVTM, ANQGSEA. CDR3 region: CSVSDDSGYTF. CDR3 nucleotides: TGCAGCGTTTCGGATGACTCAGGCTACACCTTC. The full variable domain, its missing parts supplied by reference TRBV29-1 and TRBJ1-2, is SAVISQKPSRDICQRGTSLTIQCQVDSQVTMMFWYRQQPGQSLTLIATANQGSEATYESGFVIDKFPISRPNLTFSTLTVSNMSPEDSSIYLCSVSDDSGYTFGSGTRLTVV.

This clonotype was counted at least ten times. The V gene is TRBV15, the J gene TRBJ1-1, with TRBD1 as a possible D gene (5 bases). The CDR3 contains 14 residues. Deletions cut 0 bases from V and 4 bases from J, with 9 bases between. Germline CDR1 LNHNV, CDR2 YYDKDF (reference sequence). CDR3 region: CATSRERGITEAFF. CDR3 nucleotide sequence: TGTGCCACCAGCAGAGAGAGGGGCATCACTGAAGCTTTCTTT.

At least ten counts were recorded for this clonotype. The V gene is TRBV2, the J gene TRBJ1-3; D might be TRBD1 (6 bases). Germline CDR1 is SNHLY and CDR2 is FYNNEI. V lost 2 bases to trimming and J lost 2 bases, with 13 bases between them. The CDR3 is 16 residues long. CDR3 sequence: CASSEYATGPGNTIYF. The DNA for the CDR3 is TGTGCCAGCAGTGAATACGCTACAGGGCCTGGAAACACCATATATTTT.

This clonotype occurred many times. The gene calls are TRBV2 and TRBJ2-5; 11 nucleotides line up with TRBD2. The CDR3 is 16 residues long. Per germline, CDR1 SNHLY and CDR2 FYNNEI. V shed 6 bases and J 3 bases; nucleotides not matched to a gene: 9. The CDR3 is CASRSRLAGTKETQYF. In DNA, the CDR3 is TGTGCCAGCAGATCTAGACTAGCGGGGACCAAAGAGACCCAGTACTTC.

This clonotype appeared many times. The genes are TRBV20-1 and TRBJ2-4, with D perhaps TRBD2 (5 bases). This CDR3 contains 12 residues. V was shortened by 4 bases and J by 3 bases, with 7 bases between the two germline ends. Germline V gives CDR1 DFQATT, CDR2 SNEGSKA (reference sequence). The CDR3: CSAMGDKNIQYF. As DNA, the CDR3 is TGCAGTGCTATGGGAGACAAAAACATTCAGTACTTC.

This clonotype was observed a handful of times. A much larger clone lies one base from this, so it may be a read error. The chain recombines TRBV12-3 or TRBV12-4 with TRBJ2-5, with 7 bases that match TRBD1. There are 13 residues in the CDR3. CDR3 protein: CASSNSHGDSRHF. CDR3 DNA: TGTGCCAGCAGCAATTCACACGGGGACAGCCGGCACTTC.

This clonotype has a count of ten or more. The CDR3: CASSNNKNTEAFF. The DNA for the CDR3 is TGTGCCAGCAGTAACAACAAAAACACTGAAGCTTTCTTT. The chain has TRBV6-2 or TRBV6-3 and TRBJ1-1, with D uncertain. V was clipped by 5 bases and J by 2 bases, with 9 bases between them. Germline V gene data show CDR1 as MNHEY and CDR2 as SVGEGT. CDR3 length equals 13 residues.

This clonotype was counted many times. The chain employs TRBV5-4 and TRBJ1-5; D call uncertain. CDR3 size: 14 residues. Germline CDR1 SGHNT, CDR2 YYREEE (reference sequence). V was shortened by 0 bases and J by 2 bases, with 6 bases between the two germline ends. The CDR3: CASSLGGRNQPQHF. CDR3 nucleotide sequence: TGTGCCAGCAGCTTGGGGGGTCGCAATCAGCCCCAGCATTTT.